The following is a T cell receptor beta chain sequence with its context. Its antigen is as yet unknown. This sample was taken from a study of OX40 agonist ivuxolimab in advanced cancers. Study-level information: With a range of about 20 to 79, age averaged roughly 60 years, and more than 75% were male. Study findings and constraints: Dose levels from 0.1 to 3.0 mg/kg saw CD4+ and CD8+ blood T cells expand clonally by week 6. Fewer expanded clones were found on average in CD4+ than in CD8+ T cells. Several nonresponders also turned out to have low normalized T-cell clonal expansion.

TCRdb keeps only in-frame clones here, not all; method: immunoSEQ multiplex PCR. The table records under 90,000 clones, 75% to 85% of them present only once. V was shortened by 2 bases and J by 4 bases, with 12 bases between the two germline ends. The CDR3 is 15 amino acids. Germline values: CDR1 SGHDT, CDR2 YYEEEE. The specimen was CD4+ or CD8+ T cells sorted from blood, collected in a trial of the OX40 agonist ivuxolimab. The rearrangement links TRBV5-6 to TRBJ2-2; D is possibly TRBD1 or TRBD2 (5 bases each). This clonotype was sampled from an adult with an advanced solid tumor such as melanoma, head and neck, liver or kidney cancer. As DNA, the CDR3 is TGTGCCAGCAGCTTTAGAGGGGTTGGCACCGGGGAGCTGTTTTTT. The encoded protein is CASSFRGVGTGELFF.